These 25 T cell receptor beta chains were sequenced from one sample in a study of post-analysis software for immune sequencing data. The TCR beta cDNA libraries contained unique molecular identifiers. TCRdb processed the PCR reads anew with MiXCR; each CDR3 protein has one entry. The table records 430,000 or so distinct CDR3 sequences, 39% of them present only once. Study observations and caveats: Roughly five TRBV segments, including TRBV5-6, TRBV5-1 and TRBV20-1, were more frequent in patients than controls.

Their target antigens are unknown. What was sequenced was blood. These TCRs come from a girl aged 2-10 years with multiple sclerosis.

This clonotype appeared a few times. The rearrangement uses TRBV12-3 or TRBV12-4 and TRBJ2-1; D is undetermined. Trimming left V 2 bases short and J 12 bases short, with 11 bases between. The CDR3 contains 12 residues. The CDR3 is CASSLTYPGQFF. DNA for the CDR3: TGTGCCAGCAGTTTAACCTACCCCGGGCAGTTCTTC.

J is TRBJ2-5 and V is TRBV10-3, with TRBD2 identical over 10 bases. The J call may be faulty, since TRBJ2-7 better matches the DNA end. The CDR3 has 14 residues. Germline assignment: CDR1 ENHRY and CDR2 SYGVKD. CDR3 DNA sequence: TGTGCCATCAGCCTTAGCGGGGGGATGTACGAGCAGTACTTC. Its protein is CAISLSGGMYEQYF.

This clonotype occurred a few times. The chain uses TRBV27 and TRBJ2-7, with unresolved D. Deletions cut 8 bases from V and 1 base from J, with 15 bases between. This CDR3 is built from 14 residues. Germline V gene lookup returns CDR1 MNHEY and CDR2 SMNVEV (reference sequence). CDR3 sequence reads: CASSTWLGSYEQYF. CDR3 in DNA: TGTGCCAGCTCCACTTGGTTAGGTTCCTACGAGCAGTACTTC.

CDR3 bases: TGTGCCAGCAGCGTAGGTCCGGGAAACTATGGCTACACCTTC. This translates into CASSVGPGNYGYTF. The chain employs TRBV9 and TRBJ1-2; unclear D gene. Deletions cut 0 bases from V and 2 bases from J, with 8 bases between. CDR1 and CDR2 (germline): SGDLS, YYNGEE. The CDR3 is made up of 14 amino acids. Combining the CDR3 with reference TRBV9 and TRBJ1-2 gives the whole variable domain DSGVTQTPKHLITATGQRVTLRCSPRSGDLSVYWYQQSLDQGLQFLIQYYNGEERAKGNILERFSAQQFPDLHSELNLSSLELGDSALYFCASSVGPGNYGYTFGSGTRLTVV.

This clonotype was recorded a few times. The chain links TRBV4-3 to TRBJ2-7, with D unresolved. Between the trimmed V and J ends, which lost 2 bases and 2 bases, there was a span of 13 bases. Germline V gene lookup returns CDR1 LGHNA and CDR2 YSLEER. The CDR3 totals 15 residues. The CDR3 nucleotides are TGCGCCAGCAGCCAATTCCGAACCGATCCCTACGAGCAGTACTTC. Its protein is CASSQFRTDPYEQYF.

This clonotype was seen a handful of times. The gene calls are TRBV6-5 and TRBJ2-3; 7 nucleotides match TRBD2. Germline V lookup: CDR1 MNHEY, CDR2 SVGAGI. The V gene end was trimmed by 8 bases and the J gene end by 2 bases; junction bases not matched to a gene: 13. This CDR3 contains 16 residues. CDR3: CASHLGSGITTDTQYF. The CDR3 DNA reads TGTGCCAGCCATCTGGGAAGCGGGATCACCACAGATACGCAGTATTTT.

The rearrangement uses TRBV15 and TRBJ2-5, with a possible D match to TRBD1 (5 bases). The CDR3 spans 15 residues. Trimming shortened V by 0 bases and J by 2 bases, and 10 bases separated the two germline ends. CDR1 and CDR2 from the germline V gene are LNHNV and YYDKDF (reference sequence). The CDR3 here is CATSRDHHRQETQYF. The CDR3 nucleotides are TGTGCCACCAGCAGAGATCATCACAGGCAAGAGACCCAGTACTTC.

The rearrangement uses TRBV27 and TRBJ2-3, with D possibly being TRBD2 (5 bases). Trimming pared 3 bases from V and 2 bases from J, leaving 15 bases between. CDR1 and CDR2 from the germline V gene are MNHEY and SMNVEV (reference sequence). The CDR3 runs 16 residues. The chain's CDR3 is CASSFIAQPFTDTQYF. The CDR3 DNA reads TGTGCCAGCAGTTTTATAGCGCAACCCTTCACAGATACGCAGTATTTT.

Only a few counts were recorded for this clonotype. The chain couples TRBV7-9 to TRBJ2-1; D gene unclear. V lost 5 bases to trimming and J lost 0 bases, with 8 bases between them. The CDR3 covers 14 residues. Looked up from germline, CDR1 is SEHNR and CDR2 is FQNEAQ (reference sequence). In DNA, the CDR3 is TGTGCCAGCAGCCATTCTTCCTCCTACAATGAGCAGTTCTTC. This sequence encodes CASSHSSSYNEQFF.

The genes are TRBV24-1 and TRBJ2-1, with TRBD2 matching over 13 bases. CDR1 KGHDR and CDR2 SFDVKD come from the germline V gene. The trim removed 7 bases at V and 6 bases at J, leaving 5 bases unmatched. The CDR3 totals 15 residues. CDR3 DNA: TGTGCCACCAGCCGGACTAGCGGGAGTACCAATGAGCAGTTCTTC. This sequence encodes CATSRTSGSTNEQFF.

This clonotype was recorded a few times. The chain links TRBV12-3 or TRBV12-4 to TRBJ2-3; D ambiguous. V lost 3 bases and J 0 bases, leaving 10 bases between the germline ends. The CDR3 length is 15 residues. The CDR3 DNA follows: TGTGCCAGCAGTTTTGGTTACCTTAGCACAGATACGCAGTATTTT. The encoded protein is CASSFGYLSTDTQYF.

This clonotype appeared a few times. The chain combines TRBV2 with TRBJ2-7, with 7 bases that match TRBD1. J gave up 2 bases and V 5 bases, and 6 bases lay outside the gene matches. The CDR3 is 14 residues long. Germline V gene lookup returns CDR1 SNHLY and CDR2 FYNNEI. CDR3 sequence: CASSPGQPTYEQYF. CDR3 nucleotides: TGTGCCAGCAGTCCGGGACAGCCAACCTACGAGCAGTACTTC.

This clonotype was observed a handful of times. The J gene is TRBJ2-7, the V gene TRBV6-6, with D perhaps matching TRBD2 (6 bases). V lost 0 bases, J lost 3 bases, and 9 bases lay in between. This CDR3 has 14 amino acids. Germline loops: CDR1 MNHNY, CDR2 SVGAGI (reference sequence). CDR3 nucleotide sequence: TGTGCCAGCAGTTACTCGGGGGGATACTACGAGCAGTACTTC. It encodes CASSYSGGYYEQYF.

The chain has TRBV7-2 and TRBJ1-1, with unresolved D. Germline V CDR1 and CDR2: SGHTA, FQGNSA. The CDR3 loop spans 13 amino acids. V shed 5 bases and J shed 5 bases, with 12 bases lying between them. DNA for the CDR3: TGTGCCAGCAGCATATACTTGGAGACTGAAGCTTTCTTT. Protein sequence: CASSIYLETEAFF.

The V gene is TRBV5-1, the J gene TRBJ2-1; 7 nucleotides agree with TRBD1. V was pared by 4 bases and J by 5 bases, with 6 bases of the junction left unmatched. Germline values: CDR1 SGHRS, CDR2 YFSETQ. This CDR3 is 14 amino acids long. The CDR3 DNA sequence: TGCGCCAGCAGCACCCAGACAGGGAACAATGAGCAGTTCTTC. It specifies CASSTQTGNNEQFF.

This chain connects TRBV7-3 to TRBJ2-3; a weak D match, TRBD2 (5 bases). Trimming took 5 bases from V and 4 from J, leaving 13 bases between them. CDR3 length equals 14 residues. The germline V gene has CDR1 SGHTA and CDR2 FQGTGA. This CDR3 is CASSLGRVADTQYF. The DNA for the CDR3 is TGTGCCAGCAGCCTAGGGCGGGTCGCAGATACGCAGTATTTT. Together with reference TRBV7-3 and TRBJ2-3, the CDR3 gives the full variable domain: GAGVSQTPSNKVTEKGKYVELRCDPISGHTALYWYRQSLGQGPEFLIYFQGTGAADDSGLPNDRFFAVRPEGSVSTLKIQRTERGDSAVYLCASSLGRVADTQYFGPGTRLTVL.

The chain joins TRBV4-3 to TRBJ1-2, with 9 bases fitting TRBD1. In germline, CDR1 is LGHNA, CDR2 YSLEER. The CDR3 length is 16 residues. J lost 2 bases, V lost 4 bases, and 8 bases had no gene match. The CDR3 coding sequence is TGCGCCAGCAGCCGGATGGGAGGACAGGGGAACTATGGCTACACCTTC. This codes for CASSRMGGQGNYGYTF.

This clonotype was counted a few times. This rearrangement joins TRBV29-1 to TRBJ2-5; TRBD2 is a possible D gene (6 bases). V lost 7 bases and J lost 4, with 22 bases in between. Germline V gene sequence: CDR1 SQVTM, CDR2 ANQGSEA. The CDR3 covers 15 residues. The CDR3 coding sequence is TGCAGCGCCCAAGCCGGGACCGGGGGTCGAGAGACCCAGTACTTC. Protein sequence: CSAQAGTGGRETQYF. Drawing the rest from reference TRBV29-1 and TRBJ2-5, the complete variable domain is SAVISQKPSRDICQRGTSLTIQCQVDSQVTMMFWYRQQPGQSLTLIATANQGSEATYESGFVIDKFPISRPNLTFSTLTVSNMSPEDSSIYLCSAQAGTGGRETQYFGPGTRLLVL.

This clonotype has just a few counts. CDR3 loop: CSARIPPGEAYGYTF. CDR3 DNA sequence: TGCAGTGCTAGGATCCCGCCAGGGGAGGCCTATGGCTACACCTTC. The chain couples TRBV20-1 to TRBJ1-2; a weak D match, TRBD1 (6 bases). CDR1 is DFQATT, CDR2 SNEGSKA, per germline (reference sequence). The CDR3 length is 15 residues. V was trimmed by 3 bases and J by 4 bases, leaving 18 bases between them.

This chain uses TRBV4-2 with TRBJ2-7, with TRBD2 matching over 9 bases. The CDR3 covers 18 residues. Germline loops: CDR1 LGHNA, CDR2 YNFKEQ. Trimming removed 0 bases from V and 2 bases from J; junction bases left unmatched: 11. The CDR3, as DNA: TGTGCCAGCAGCCAAGATTGGGGACGGGCTAGCGGGACCTACGAGCAGTACTTC. Residues: CASSQDWGRASGTYEQYF.

A few counts support this clonotype. An end of the junction differs from the germline gene, which may be a read error. The chain recombines TRBV3-1 with TRBJ1-1; a weak D match, TRBD1 (6 bases). Germline V lookup: CDR1 LGHDT, CDR2 YNNKEL (reference sequence). The CDR3 has 12 amino acids. As DNA, the CDR3 is TGTGCCGGCAGCTTCCAGGGGTTGGAAGCTTTCTTT. Protein: CAGSFQGLEAFF.

This clonotype showed up just a few times. The rearrangement links TRBV5-6 to TRBJ2-3; 7 nucleotides line up with TRBD1. CDR3 length: 17 residues. Germline V gene lookup returns CDR1 SGHDT and CDR2 YYEEEE. J lost 1 base, V lost 3 bases, and 11 bases had no gene match. For the CDR3, the DNA is TGTGCCAGCAGCTCCCCCATTGGGCAGGGGGGCACAGATACGCAGTATTTT. This gives the protein CASSSPIGQGGTDTQYF.

A few counts support this clonotype. The chain joins TRBV28 to TRBJ1-5, with D possibly TRBD1 on 6 matching bases. The V end was cut by 6 bases, the J end by 2 bases, with 11 bases between. Germline V gene lookup returns CDR1 MDHEN and CDR2 SYDVKM. This CDR3 has 14 residues. The CDR3: CASSRPGGNQPQHF. CDR3 nucleotide sequence: TGTGCCAGCAGCCGTCCAGGGGGCAATCAGCCCCAGCATTTT.

This clonotype was detected a few times. The rearrangement joins TRBV4-1 to TRBJ2-7; the match to TRBD2 covers 9 bases. V lost 2 bases, J lost 2 bases, and 4 bases stayed unmatched. CDR3 length: 15 residues. Germline CDR1 and CDR2: MGHRA and YSYEKL. This CDR3 is CASSQMASGAYEQYF. CDR3 nucleotide sequence: TGCGCCAGCAGCCAAATGGCTAGCGGGGCCTACGAGCAGTACTTC.

This clonotype was seen a handful of times. The gene calls are TRBV10-3 and TRBJ2-5; no clear D gene. The CDR3 totals 13 residues. The germline V and J ends were trimmed by 1 base and 2 bases, with 5 bases remaining between them. Germline assignment: CDR1 ENHRY and CDR2 SYGVKD. This chain's CDR3 is CAISEFPQETQYF. CDR3 in DNA: TGTGCCATCAGTGAGTTCCCGCAAGAGACCCAGTACTTC.